This TCR beta chain was profiled in a study of glioma-infiltrating T cells. Across the study: Samples included WHO grade II oligodendrogliomas or astrocytomas and initial-diagnosis grade IV glioblastomas.

Amplification of TCR alpha and beta CDR3 regions from RNA used iRepertoire nested multiplex PCR. TCRdb re-analysed the multiplex PCR reads in MiXCR, keeping a single row per CDR3 protein. The sample yields a few hundred thousand distinct CDR3 sequences, about two fifths seen once. The V gene end was trimmed by 5 bases and the J gene end by 4 bases; junction bases not matched to a gene: 4. Germline lookup yields CDR1 PRHDT and CDR2 FYEKMQ (reference sequence). CDR3 size: 13 residues. The sample taken for sequencing was glioma tissue, nonneoplastic brain tissue, or PBMCs (not recorded which). The chain is built from TRBV13 and TRBJ1-1; 7 nucleotides align to TRBD1. The sequence was obtained from a human donor with low-grade glioma or glioblastoma, undergoing nonglioma brain surgery, or in good health (not recorded which). As DNA, the CDR3 is TGTGCCAGCAGCAAGACAGGGTTCACTGAAGCTTTCTTT. Amino acids: CASSKTGFTEAFF.